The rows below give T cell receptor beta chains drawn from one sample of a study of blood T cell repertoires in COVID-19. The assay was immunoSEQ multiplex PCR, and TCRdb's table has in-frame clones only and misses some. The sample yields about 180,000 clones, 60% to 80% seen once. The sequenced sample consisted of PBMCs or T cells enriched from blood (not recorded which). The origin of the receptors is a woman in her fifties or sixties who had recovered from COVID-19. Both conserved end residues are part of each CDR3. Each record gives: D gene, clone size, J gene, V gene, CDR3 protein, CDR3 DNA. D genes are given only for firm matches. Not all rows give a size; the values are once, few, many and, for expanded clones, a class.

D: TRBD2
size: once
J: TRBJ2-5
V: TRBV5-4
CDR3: CASSLALAGGETQYF
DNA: TGTGCCAGCAGCTTGGCGCTAGCGGGAGGAGAGACCCAGTACTTC

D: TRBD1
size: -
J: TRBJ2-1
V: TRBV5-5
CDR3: CASSWTGGENNEQFF
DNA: TGTGCCAGCAGCTGGACAGGGGGGGAGAACAATGAGCAGTTCTTC

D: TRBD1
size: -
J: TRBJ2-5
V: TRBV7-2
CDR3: CASRLTGSQETQYF
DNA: TGTGCCAGCAGGTTGACAGGGTCCCAAGAGACCCAGTACTTC

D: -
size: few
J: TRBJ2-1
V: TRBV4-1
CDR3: CASSQDSREGMNNEQFF
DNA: TGCGCCAGCAGCCAAGATTCCCGGGAAGGTATGAACAATGAGCAGTTCTTC

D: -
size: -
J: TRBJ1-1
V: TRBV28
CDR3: CASSSNLNTEAFF
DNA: TGTGCCAGCAGTTCTAACCTGAACACTGAAGCTTTCTTT

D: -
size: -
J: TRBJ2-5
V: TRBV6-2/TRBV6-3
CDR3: CASSYDVTGSETQYF
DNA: TGTGCCAGCAGTTACGATGTCACCGGTTCAGAGACCCAGTACTTC

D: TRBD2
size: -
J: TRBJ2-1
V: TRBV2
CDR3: CASSGLAEQFF
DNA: TGTGCCAGCAGCGGACTAGCGGAGCAGTTCTTC

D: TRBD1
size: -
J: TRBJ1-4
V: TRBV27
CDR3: CASSSLGQGGEKLFF
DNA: TGTGCCAGCAGTTCCCTCGGACAGGGCGGTGAAAAACTGTTTTTT

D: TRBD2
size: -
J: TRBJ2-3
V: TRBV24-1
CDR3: CATSSLGEGRYTDTQYF
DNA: TGTGCCACCAGTTCTTTGGGGGAGGGCCGTTACACAGATACGCAGTATTTT

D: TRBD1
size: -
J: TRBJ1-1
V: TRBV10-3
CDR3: CAISEGLQGARTEAFF
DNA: TGTGCCATCAGTGAGGGATTACAGGGGGCGCGCACTGAAGCTTTCTTT

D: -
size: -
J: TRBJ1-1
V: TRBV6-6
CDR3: CASSYGGSNTEAFF
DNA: TGTGCCAGCAGTTACGGGGGGTCGAACACTGAAGCTTTCTTT

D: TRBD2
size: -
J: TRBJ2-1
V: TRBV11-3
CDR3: CASSRSGRVNEQFF
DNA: TGTGCCAGCAGCCGAAGCGGGAGGGTCAATGAGCAGTTCTTC

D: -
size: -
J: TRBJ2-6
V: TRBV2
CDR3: CASTATELYLSGANVLTF
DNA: TGTGCCAGCACCGCCACTGAGCTATACCTCTCTGGGGCCAACGTCCTGACTTTC

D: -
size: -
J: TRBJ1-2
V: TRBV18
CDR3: CASSPAGNYLSHGYTF
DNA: TGTGCCAGCTCACCGGCAGGGAACTACCTCTCCCATGGCTACACCTTC

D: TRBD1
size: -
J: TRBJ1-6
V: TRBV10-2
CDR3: CASSPGGLDSPLHF
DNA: TGCGCCAGCAGTCCAGGGGGGTTAGATTCACCCCTCCACTTT

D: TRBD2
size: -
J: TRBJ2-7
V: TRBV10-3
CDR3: CASAGEPGTSGSYEQYF
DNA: TGTGCCAGCGCCGGAGAGCCCGGGACTAGCGGGAGCTACGAGCAGTACTTC